This T cell receptor (beta chain) derives from a study of T-cell memory formation after mild COVID-19. MiXCR, applied by TCRdb to the 5' RACE reads, yields one record per CDR3 protein. The sample lists a few hundred thousand distinct CDR3 sequences; around 27% were seen once. Per the germline V gene, CDR1 is KGHSH and CDR2 is LQKENI. The CDR3 spans 17 residues. V shed 4 bases and J 5 bases; nucleotides not matched to a gene: 16. The gene calls are TRBV18 and TRBJ2-5, with TRBD1 matching 7 bases. Sequencing used PBMCs or a T cell subset sorted from them (not recorded which). The sequence was collected from an adult woman who had mild COVID-19 (a few samples of this study predate the infection). Cell type and time point are not known. CDR3 nucleotides: TGTGCCAGCTCACTCTTAGAGGGGGCGCTAGCCGGCGAGACCCAGTACTTC. Its protein is CASSLLEGALAGETQYF.